Listed below are T cell receptor beta chains from one sample, sequenced in a study of blood T cell repertoires in COVID-19. TCRdb keeps only in-frame clones here, not all; method: immunoSEQ multiplex PCR. The table includes around 300,000 clones, 75% to 90% detected once. The sequenced sample consisted of peripheral blood. These receptor sequences come from a woman in her 70s with acute or convalescent COVID-19. Both conserved end residues are part of each CDR3. The D gene is left open where the match is weak. The listing skips clone size in some rows; elsewhere it reads once, few, many or a size class.

V gene,clone size,D gene,CDR3 length,J gene,CDR3 protein,CDR3 DNA
TRBV3-1/TRBV3-2,NA,TRBD1,15,TRBJ1-1,CASSQGGQGHTEAFF,TGTGCCAGCAGCCAGGGGGGACAGGGTCACACTGAAGCTTTCTTT
TRBV5-1,NA,NA,16,TRBJ2-1,CASSLVPGLVSNEQFF,TGCGCCAGCAGCTTAGTCCCCGGCCTAGTAAGCAATGAGCAGTTCTTC
TRBV11-2,few,NA,14,TRBJ2-3,CASSLGPWADTQYF,TGTGCCAGCAGCTTAGGCCCCTGGGCGGATACGCAGTATTTT
TRBV5-1,NA,NA,14,TRBJ1-3,CASSFGGAGNTIYF,TGCGCCAGCAGCTTTGGGGGGGCTGGAAACACCATATATTTT
TRBV14,NA,TRBD1,16,TRBJ1-1,CASSGLGQGAETEAFF,TGTGCCAGCAGCGGACTGGGACAGGGGGCTGAGACTGAAGCTTTCTTT
TRBV5-5,NA,TRBD1,14,TRBJ2-1,CASSLGTVDNEQFF,TGTGCCAGCAGCTTAGGGACAGTAGACAATGAGCAGTTCTTC
TRBV5-6,NA,TRBD1,18,TRBJ2-5,CASSRSRYRGPLQETQYF,TGTGCCAGCAGCCGGAGTCGATACAGGGGGCCCCTTCAAGAGACCCAGTACTTC
TRBV7-6,once,NA,15,TRBJ1-3,CASSLGTDSGNTIYF,TGTGCCAGCAGCTTAGGAACAGACTCTGGAAACACCATATATTTT
TRBV5-1,NA,TRBD1,15,TRBJ1-2,CASSLGDRGNYGYTF,TGCGCCAGCAGCTTGGGGGACAGGGGGAACTATGGCTACACCTTC
TRBV7-9,few,NA,15,TRBJ1-1,CASSLKQTGYTEAFF,TGTGCCAGCAGCTTGAAACAGACGGGATACACTGAAGCTTTCTTT
TRBV10-3,NA,TRBD2,17,TRBJ2-1,CAISEGIAGGGANEQFF,TGTGCCATCAGTGAGGGAATAGCGGGGGGCGGGGCCAATGAGCAGTTCTTC
TRBV7-9,NA,TRBD2,17,TRBJ2-3,CASSLDLAGGLTDTQYF,TGTGCCAGCAGCTTAGATCTAGCGGGGGGCCTCACAGATACGCAGTATTTT
TRBV3-1/TRBV3-2,few,NA,14,TRBJ1-1,CASSQATTNTEAFF,TGTGCCAGCAGCCAGGCTACTACGAACACTGAAGCTTTCTTT
TRBV5-1,NA,TRBD1,14,TRBJ2-7,CASSSGQGTYEQYF,TGCGCCAGCAGCTCGGGACAGGGAACCTACGAGCAGTACTTC
TRBV19,NA,TRBD1,16,TRBJ2-7,CASSTRKDRGLNEQYF,TGTGCCAGTAGTACCAGAAAAGACAGGGGGCTGAACGAGCAGTACTTC
TRBV3-1/TRBV3-2,NA,NA,17,TRBJ2-2,CASSQVVAFLNTGELFF,TGTGCCAGCAGCCAAGTAGTCGCCTTTTTGAACACCGGGGAGCTGTTTTTT
TRBV7-6,NA,TRBD1,15,TRBJ2-1,CASSFPDRGRNEQFF,TGTGCCAGCAGCTTCCCGGACAGGGGCCGTAATGAGCAGTTCTTC
TRBV4-1,NA,TRBD1,17,TRBJ2-1,CASSQGWGQGAYNEQFF,TGCGCCAGCAGCCAAGGATGGGGACAGGGGGCCTACAATGAGCAGTTCTTC
TRBV5-4,once,NA,16,TRBJ2-5,CASSPRGSRREETQYF,TGTGCCAGCAGCCCCCGGGGGAGCCGCCGTGAAGAGACCCAGTACTTC
TRBV11-2,NA,NA,16,TRBJ1-4,CASSLVGRQVNEKLFF,TGTGCCAGCAGCTTAGTCGGCCGACAGGTTAATGAAAAACTGTTTTTT
TRBV7-8,NA,TRBD1,14,TRBJ1-1,CASSFNRGNTEAFF,TGTGCCAGCAGCTTTAACAGGGGGAACACTGAAGCTTTCTTT
TRBV2,few,TRBD2,15,TRBJ2-1,CASSEPGRVYNEQFF,TGTGCCAGCAGTGAACCGGGGAGGGTCTACAATGAGCAGTTCTTC
TRBV5-4,NA,NA,13,TRBJ1-2,CASSTQGSNGYTF,TGTGCCAGCAGCACACAGGGATCGAATGGCTACACCTTC
TRBV7-8,NA,NA,17,TRBJ1-6,CASSLAGGNSYNSPLHF,TGTGCCAGCAGCTTAGCCGGGGGGAACTCCTATAATTCACCCCTCCACTTT
TRBV18,NA,TRBD1,14,TRBJ2-2,CASSPDRATGELFF,TGTGCCAGCTCACCAGACAGGGCCACCGGGGAGCTGTTTTTT
TRBV19,NA,NA,15,TRBJ1-3,CASTLIVGAGNTIYF,TGTGCCAGTACCTTAATCGTCGGGGCTGGAAACACCATATATTTT
TRBV5-1,NA,NA,15,TRBJ1-6,CASSLSRDYNSPLHF,TGCGCCAGCAGCCTATCCCGGGATTATAATTCACCCCTCCACTTT
TRBV14,NA,TRBD1,14,TRBJ2-5,CASSQGQGRETQYF,TGTGCCAGCAGCCAAGGACAGGGGAGAGAGACCCAGTACTTC
TRBV14,NA,NA,16,TRBJ1-2,CASSQVAAYRSEGYTF,TGTGCCAGCAGCCAAGTGGCCGCCTACAGGAGTGAGGGCTACACCTTC
TRBV7-9,NA,NA,12,TRBJ2-2,CASGLVTGELFF,TGTGCCAGCGGCCTCGTCACCGGGGAGCTGTTTTTT
TRBV6-6,NA,NA,13,TRBJ1-4,CASSVQAREKLFF,TGTGCCAGCAGCGTACAGGCCCGAGAAAAACTGTTTTTT
TRBV20-1,NA,NA,12,TRBJ1-1,CSASTENDEAFF,TGCAGTGCTAGTACGGAGAACGATGAAGCTTTCTTT
TRBV5-1,NA,NA,18,TRBJ2-1,CASSLGPGDGGAYNEQFF,TGCGCCAGCAGCTTGGGGCCCGGGGATGGGGGCGCCTACAATGAGCAGTTCTTC
TRBV5-1,NA,TRBD1,15,TRBJ1-6,CASSPAGTGQSPLHF,TGCGCCAGCAGCCCCGCGGGGACAGGGCAATCACCCCTCCACTTT
TRBV5-6,NA,TRBD1,15,TRBJ1-6,CASSRLQGANSPLHF,TGTGCCAGCAGCCGGCTACAGGGGGCTAATTCACCCCTCCACTTT
TRBV7-8,NA,NA,14,TRBJ1-5,CASSPDSLNQPQHF,TGTGCCAGCAGCCCGGACAGCTTAAATCAGCCCCAGCATTTT
TRBV4-1,NA,NA,14,TRBJ2-7,CASSQAGTLYEQYF,TGCGCCAGCAGCCAAGCCGGGACTCTTTACGAGCAGTACTTC
TRBV6-2/TRBV6-3,NA,NA,15,TRBJ1-1,CASSTGGAPNTEAFF,TGTGCCAGCAGTACCGGGGGGGCCCCGAACACTGAAGCTTTCTTT
TRBV5-4,NA,TRBD2,18,TRBJ2-2,CASSLGSGLAANTGELFF,TGTGCCAGCAGCTTGGGATCGGGACTAGCTGCGAACACCGGGGAGCTGTTTTTT
TRBV10-1,many,NA,15,TRBJ2-7,CASIKNRSPAYEQYF,TGCGCCAGCATTAAGAACAGGAGTCCAGCCTACGAGCAGTACTTC
TRBV9,NA,NA,13,TRBJ1-5,CASSVDQGQPQHF,TGTGCCAGCAGCGTAGACCAGGGCCAGCCCCAGCATTTT
TRBV5-5,NA,TRBD1,13,TRBJ1-2,CASSHRGEYGYTF,TGTGCCAGCAGCCACAGGGGAGAATATGGCTACACCTTC
TRBV10-3,few,TRBD1,15,TRBJ1-1,CAISEGQGRGTEAFF,TGTGCCATCAGTGAGGGACAGGGGAGGGGGACTGAAGCTTTCTTT
TRBV7-3,NA,TRBD2,14,TRBJ2-1,CASSLLAGGIEQFF,TGTGCCAGCAGCTTACTAGCGGGGGGAATTGAGCAGTTCTTC
TRBV5-4,once,TRBD2,18,TRBJ2-6,CASSPAGAGVSGANVLTF,TGTGCCAGCAGCCCGGCGGGAGCGGGGGTGAGTGGGGCCAACGTCCTGACTTTC
TRBV5-1,NA,NA,11,TRBJ2-1,CASSRGGEQFF,TGCGCCAGCAGCAGGGGGGGTGAGCAGTTCTTC
TRBV6-5,once,NA,15,TRBJ2-3,CASSPGRGRTDTQYF,TGTGCCAGCAGTCCTGGGCGGGGGCGCACAGATACGCAGTATTTT
TRBV2,NA,NA,15,TRBJ1-4,CASGLRAGRDEKLFF,TGTGCCAGCGGGTTGAGGGCCGGGAGGGATGAAAAACTGTTTTTT
TRBV2,NA,NA,11,TRBJ1-5,CASRGVGAQHF,TGTGCCAGCAGGGGTGTAGGGGCCCAGCATTTT
TRBV3-1/TRBV3-2,NA,TRBD1,17,TRBJ1-2,CASSQARPGQGLYGYTF,TGTGCCAGCAGCCAAGCCCGCCCGGGACAGGGGCTTTATGGCTACACCTTC
TRBV10-2,NA,NA,14,TRBJ1-6,CASSEFRGNSPLHF,TGCGCCAGCAGTGAGTTCCGGGGGAATTCACCCCTCCACTTT
TRBV5-1,NA,NA,16,TRBJ2-7,CASSLGEWTEGYEQYF,TGCGCCAGCAGCTTGGGGGAGTGGACGGAAGGGTACGAGCAGTACTTC
TRBV14,NA,NA,13,TRBJ1-2,CASSQAVNYGYTF,TGTGCCAGCAGCCAAGCCGTTAACTATGGCTACACCTTC
TRBV6-2/TRBV6-3,NA,TRBD1,15,TRBJ1-5,CASSRQGAINQPQHF,TGTGCCAGCAGTCGACAGGGGGCCATCAATCAGCCCCAGCATTTT
TRBV20-1,NA,NA,11,TRBJ2-1,CSASGGNEQFF,TGCAGTGCTAGCGGCGGGAATGAGCAGTTCTTC